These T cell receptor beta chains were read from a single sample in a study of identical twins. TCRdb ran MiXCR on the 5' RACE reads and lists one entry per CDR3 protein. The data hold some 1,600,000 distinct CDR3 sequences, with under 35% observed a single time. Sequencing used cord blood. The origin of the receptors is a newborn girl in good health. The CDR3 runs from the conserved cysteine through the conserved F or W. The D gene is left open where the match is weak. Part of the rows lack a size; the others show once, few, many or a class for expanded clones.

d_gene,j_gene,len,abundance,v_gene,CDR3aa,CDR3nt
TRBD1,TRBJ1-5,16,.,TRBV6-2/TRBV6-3,CASSPRAGQWNQPQHF,TGTGCCAGCAGTCCCCGGGCGGGACAGTGGAATCAGCCCCAGCATTTT
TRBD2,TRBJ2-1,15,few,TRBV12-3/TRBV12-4,CASSFSGRVGNEQFF,TGTGCCAGCAGTTTTAGCGGGAGGGTAGGTAATGAGCAGTTCTTC
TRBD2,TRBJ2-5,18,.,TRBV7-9,CASSSRLAGGQRQETQYF,TGTGCCAGCAGCTCTCGACTAGCGGGGGGACAACGACAAGAGACCCAGTACTTC
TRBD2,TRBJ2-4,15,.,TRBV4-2,CASSQDRRAGNIQYF,TGTGCCAGCAGCCAAGATAGAAGAGCGGGGAACATTCAGTACTTC
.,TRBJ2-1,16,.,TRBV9,CASSSSFLTTYNEQFF,TGTGCCAGCAGCTCTAGCTTCCTAACTACCTACAATGAGCAGTTCTTC
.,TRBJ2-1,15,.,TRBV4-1,CASSRRDISYNEQFF,TGCGCCAGCAGCCGCCGGGACATAAGCTACAATGAGCAGTTCTTC
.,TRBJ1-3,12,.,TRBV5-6,CASSLHGNTIYF,TGTGCCAGCAGCCTACATGGAAACACCATATATTTT
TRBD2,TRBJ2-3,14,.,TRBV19,CASSPGGAADTQYF,TGTGCCAGTAGTCCCGGGGGGGCCGCAGATACGCAGTATTTT
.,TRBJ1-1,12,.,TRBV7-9,CAGSFAVTEAFF,TGTGCCGGCAGCTTCGCCGTGACTGAAGCTTTCTTT
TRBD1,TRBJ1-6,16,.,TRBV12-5,CASGLANPHRGSPLHF,TGTGCTAGTGGTTTGGCAAATCCTCACAGGGGTTCACCCCTCCACTTT